This T cell receptor beta chain came from a study of long-term antiretroviral therapy in people with HIV. With survey level as its setting, the immunoSEQ assay was v3.0. Each sample aimed for about 35,000-50,000 sequenced T-cell genomes. TCRdb's copy holds only in-frame clones and misses some; the assay was immunoSEQ multiplex PCR. This sample carries about 15,000 clones, about four fifths of them seen once, and the ten largest clones take approximately 20%. The samples comprised roughly 0.9-10 million cryopreserved PBMC ahead of DNA extraction. Germline V gene sequence: CDR1 MNHEY, CDR2 SVGAGI. The CDR3 is made up of 12 amino acids. The V end lost 2 bases, the J end lost 14 bases, and 13 bases lay between the germline ends.

Sequencing was performed on unsorted PBMCs, taken just before starting antiretroviral therapy. The chain employs TRBV6-5 and TRBJ2-1; the D gene is possibly TRBD2 (6 bases). This TCR derives from a man aged 40-50 years with HIV. The CDR3: CASSYPGTGEFF. In nucleotides, the CDR3 is TGTGCCAGCAGTTACCCCGGGACTGGCGAGTTCTTC.